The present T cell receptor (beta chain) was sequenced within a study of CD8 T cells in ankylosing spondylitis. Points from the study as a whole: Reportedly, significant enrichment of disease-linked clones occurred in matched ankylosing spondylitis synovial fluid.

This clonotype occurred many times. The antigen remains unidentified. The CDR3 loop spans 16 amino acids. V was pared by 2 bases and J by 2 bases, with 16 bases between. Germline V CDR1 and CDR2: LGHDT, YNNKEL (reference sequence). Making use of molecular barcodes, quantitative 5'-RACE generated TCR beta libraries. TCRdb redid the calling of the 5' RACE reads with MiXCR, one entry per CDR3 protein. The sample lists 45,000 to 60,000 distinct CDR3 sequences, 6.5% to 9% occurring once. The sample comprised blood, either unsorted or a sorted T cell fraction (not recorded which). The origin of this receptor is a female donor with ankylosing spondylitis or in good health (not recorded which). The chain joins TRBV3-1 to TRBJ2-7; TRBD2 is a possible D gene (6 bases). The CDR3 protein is CASSQLSGGATYEQYF. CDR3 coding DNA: TGTGCCAGCAGCCAACTTTCCGGCGGGGCTACCTACGAGCAGTACTTC.